A selection of T cell receptor beta chains follows, all from one sample in a study of T cells after yellow fever vaccination. TCRdb passed the 5' RACE reads through MiXCR, listing each CDR3 protein once. The table shows some 220,000 distinct CDR3 sequences, with under 3.5% occurring only once. Here the sequenced sample was CD4+ T cells sorted from PBMCs, taken 10 days after the yellow fever booster vaccination. These receptors were obtained from a young man who received the YFV17D yellow fever vaccine. The conserved cysteine and the conserved F or W are not part of the CDR3 here.

TRBJ2-1	TRBV20-1	SARTPLAGLVNEQF
TRBJ2-3	TRBV10-3	AISDWGSSTDTQY
TRBJ1-2	TRBV5-1	ASSPPGQGDYGYT
TRBJ1-5	TRBV6-6	ATREGNQPQH
TRBJ1-1	TRBV5-1	ASSLGGPAGTEAF
TRBJ2-1	TRBV12-3/TRBV12-4	ATTIDWGSYNEQF
TRBJ2-7	TRBV10-3	ATVTRDRGFHEQY
TRBJ1-5	TRBV6-5	ATQGGRGQPQH
TRBJ1-2	TRBV7-9	ASSLKGTLGYT
TRBJ1-2	TRBV6-6	ASARELRGYT
TRBJ2-2	TRBV11-2	ASSLVRGATGELF
TRBJ1-2	TRBV15	ATSRDYGTRRKGYT
TRBJ2-1	TRBV15	ATSPRTSGGPGNEQF
TRBJ2-5	TRBV18	ASSPEASGGSGTQY
TRBJ1-5	TRBV20-1	SASPAAGDQPQH
TRBJ1-1	TRBV14	ASSHNRLIRSTEAF
TRBJ2-2	TRBV4-3	ASSQEGGGPEGTGELF